This TCR beta chain comes out of a study of vaccination and CD4 T cells after COVID-19. The Oncomine TCR Beta short-read assay sequenced DNA from cultured CD4+ T cells. Via MiXCR, TCRdb re-called the PCR reads, giving one row per CDR3 protein. The sample includes about 19,000 distinct CDR3 sequences, 51% of them seen just once. Described treatment: roughly nine-day PBMC culture with coronavirus spike peptide pools or control peptides (ViraFEST assay). For ViraFEST, peptide pools expanded antigen-specific T cells, after which the TCRs were sequenced. In the case of this clonotype: The target antigen is unknown.

CDR1 and CDR2 (germline): SGHTA, FQGNSA. V was clipped by 7 bases and J by 0 bases; unmatched bases: 6. This CDR3 spans 14 amino acids. J is TRBJ2-7 and V is TRBV7-2; TRBD2 agrees at 7 bases. Material: CD4+ T cells from blood, cultured in vitro, obtained before SARS-CoV-2 vaccination. The sequence derives from a human donor who had recovered from COVID-19. The CDR3 nucleotides read TGTGCCAGCACCTTGACTAGCTACTCCTACGAGCAGTACTTC. Encoded protein: CASTLTSYSYEQYF.